Presented here are 13 T cell receptor beta chains from one specimen sequenced in a study of a mutant IDH1 vaccine in newly diagnosed glioma. Repertoires were generated with immunoSEQ multiplex PCR, while TCRdb's copy carries only in-frame clones and drops some. The sample includes tens of thousands of clones, 65% seen only once; the top ten take around 4.8%. Time point of the sample: week 47, end of study. The content of each vaccine dose was 300 ug of mutant IDH1 20-mer peptide, and topical imiquimod accompanied it. Their antigen targets remain unknown. The material was peripheral blood mononuclear cells (PBMCs), obtained from a glioma patient whose treatment included an IDH1 peptide vaccine. The receptors were sampled from a man between 40 and 49 years old with glioma. Some clones in this sample may be carry-over from other donors' samples.

This CDR3 reads CSVERTGGRKAFF. CDR3 DNA sequence: TGCAGCGTTGAACGAACAGGGGGCAGGAAAGCTTTCTTT. The rearrangement uses TRBV29-1 and TRBJ1-1; 9 positions agree with TRBD1. The trim removed 2 bases at V and 9 bases at J, leaving 7 bases unmatched. The CDR3 is 13 amino acids. Per germline, CDR1 SQVTM and CDR2 ANQGSEA.

This CDR3 reads CASNRVGSGANVLTF. CDR3 coding DNA: TGTGCCAGCAATCGAGTGGGCTCTGGGGCCAACGTCCTGACTTTC. V and J are TRBV9 and TRBJ2-6; D gene unclear. Germline CDR1 SGDLS, CDR2 YYNGEE. The CDR3 spans 15 residues. Trimming shortened V by 6 bases and J by 0 bases, and 10 bases separated the two germline ends.

The chain uses TRBV30 and TRBJ1-4; the D is unclear. The ends were cut back, 2 bases at V and 7 bases at J, with 17 bases in the middle. CDR1 GTSNPN and CDR2 SVGIG come from the germline V gene (reference sequence). CDR3 size: 15 residues. This chain's CDR3 is CAWSTPEVGTEKLFF. In nucleotides, the CDR3 is TGTGCCTGGAGTACTCCGGAGGTCGGTACTGAAAAACTGTTTTTT.

The chain carries TRBV7-9 and TRBJ1-2; the D gene is possibly TRBD1 (6 bases). Germline V CDR1 and CDR2: SEHNR, FQNEAQ (reference sequence). The CDR3 is 18 residues long. The germline V and J ends were trimmed by 5 bases and 5 bases, with 27 bases remaining between them. As DNA, the CDR3 is TGTGCCAGCAGCAGCTACAGGGCCGATTCTCCTTTAGGGTATGGCTACACCTTC. Amino acid sequence: CASSSYRADSPLGYGYTF.

This clone has just a few counts. The rearrangement links TRBV5-8 to TRBJ1-1; perhaps TRBD1 as D (5 bases). Germline assignment: CDR1 SGHTS and CDR2 YDEGEE. The CDR3 is 12 amino acids. Between the trimmed V and J ends, which lost 2 bases and 11 bases, there was a span of 13 bases. The CDR3 region has the DNA TGTGCCAGCAGCTTACAGCGGGGGAGGGCTTTCTTT. Its translation: CASSLQRGRAFF.

The V and J genes are TRBV29-1 and TRBJ1-4, with 7 bases identical to TRBD1. V shed 6 bases and J 4 bases; nucleotides not matched to a gene: 14. CDR3 length: 16 residues. Looked up from germline, CDR1 is SQVTM and CDR2 is ANQGSEA. CDR3 region: CSVRAYITGDNEKLFF. The DNA of the CDR3 is TGCAGCGTACGCGCTTATATCACAGGGGATAATGAAAAACTGTTTTTT.

This clone came up a few times. V gene TRBV10-1 combines with J gene TRBJ2-7, with D possibly being TRBD1 (5 bases). Germline V gene data show CDR1 as WNHNN and CDR2 as SYGVQD (reference sequence). With 6 bases removed from V and 3 bases from J, the gap between germline ends came to 12 bases. The CDR3 runs 13 residues. In DNA, the CDR3 is TGCGCCAGCAGCCCCCTCGACAGCTACGAGCAGTACTTC. It codes for CASSPLDSYEQYF.

The rearrangement uses TRBV9 and TRBJ1-1; no firm D call. V shed 0 bases and J shed 1 base, with 7 bases lying between them. This CDR3 region has 14 residues. In germline, CDR1 is SGDLS, CDR2 YYNGEE. CDR3 amino acids: CASSVEGQNTEAFF. CDR3 nucleotides: TGTGCCAGCAGCGTAGAGGGCCAGAACACTGAAGCTTTCTTT. The whole variable domain, filled in from reference TRBV9 and TRBJ1-1, reads DSGVTQTPKHLITATGQRVTLRCSPRSGDLSVYWYQQSLDQGLQFLIQYYNGEERAKGNILERFSAQQFPDLHSELNLSSLELGDSALYFCASSVEGQNTEAFFGQGTRLTVV.

This sequence joins TRBV5-5 and TRBJ2-5; the match to TRBD1 covers 7 bases. CDR3 size: 14 residues. The trim removed 4 bases at V and 3 bases at J, leaving 6 bases unmatched. The V gene's germline CDR1 is SGHKS and CDR2 YYEKEE (reference sequence). CDR3 in DNA: TGTGCCAGCAGCCACGGGACAGAAGAAGAGACCCAGTACTTC. It codes for CASSHGTEEETQYF.

This clone has at least ten counts. The chain combines TRBV30 with TRBJ1-4; 9 bases match TRBD1. The germline CDR1 and CDR2 sequences are GTSNPN and SVGIG (reference sequence). The junction had 5 bases not matched to a gene; V was cut back by 3 bases and J by 3 bases. The CDR3 covers 15 residues. The CDR3 is CAWRDRGASNEKLFF. Written as DNA, the CDR3 is TGTGCCTGGAGGGACAGGGGTGCGTCTAATGAAAAACTGTTTTTT.

The table lists this clone with a few counts. The chain joins TRBV5-4 to TRBJ2-7; D ambiguous. Between the trimmed V and J ends, which lost 4 bases and 2 bases, there was a span of 16 bases. This CDR3 comprises 15 residues. Germline V lookup: CDR1 SGHNT, CDR2 YYREEE (reference sequence). CDR3 sequence reads: CASSSTEQPPYEQYF. The CDR3 DNA sequence: TGTGCCAGCAGCAGTACAGAGCAGCCTCCCTACGAGCAGTACTTC.

The chain couples TRBV7-9 to TRBJ1-1; D remains ambiguous. V was cut by 0 bases and J by 0 bases, with 5 bases left in between. The CDR3 loop spans 14 amino acids. The germline V gene encodes CDR1 SEHNR and CDR2 FQNEAQ (reference sequence). The CDR3 DNA is TGTGCCAGCAGCTTAGCGTTTGTGAACACTGAAGCTTTCTTT. It encodes CASSLAFVNTEAFF.

This clone was found a few times. The chain employs TRBV20-1 and TRBJ1-1, with D unresolved. Germline loops: CDR1 DFQATT, CDR2 SNEGSKA (reference sequence). With 5 bases removed from V and 3 bases from J, the gap between germline ends came to 4 bases. CDR3 length: 10 amino acids. The DNA for the CDR3 is TGCAGTGCTGGTGACACTGAAGCTTTCTTT. Residues: CSAGDTEAFF.